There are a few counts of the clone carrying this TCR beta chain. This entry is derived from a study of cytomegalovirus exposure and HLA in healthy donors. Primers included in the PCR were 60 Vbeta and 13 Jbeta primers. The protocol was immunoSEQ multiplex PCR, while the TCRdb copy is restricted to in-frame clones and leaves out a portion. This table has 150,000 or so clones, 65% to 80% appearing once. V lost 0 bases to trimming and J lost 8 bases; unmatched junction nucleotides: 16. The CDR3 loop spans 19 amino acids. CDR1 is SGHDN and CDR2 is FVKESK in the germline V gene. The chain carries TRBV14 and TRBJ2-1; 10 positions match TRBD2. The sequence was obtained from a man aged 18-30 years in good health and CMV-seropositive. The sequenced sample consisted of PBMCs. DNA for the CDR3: TGTGCCAGCAGCCAAGATCTAGTGGGGAAACTAGCGGGGAAAGATGAGCAGTTCTTC. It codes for CASSQDLVGKLAGKDEQFF.